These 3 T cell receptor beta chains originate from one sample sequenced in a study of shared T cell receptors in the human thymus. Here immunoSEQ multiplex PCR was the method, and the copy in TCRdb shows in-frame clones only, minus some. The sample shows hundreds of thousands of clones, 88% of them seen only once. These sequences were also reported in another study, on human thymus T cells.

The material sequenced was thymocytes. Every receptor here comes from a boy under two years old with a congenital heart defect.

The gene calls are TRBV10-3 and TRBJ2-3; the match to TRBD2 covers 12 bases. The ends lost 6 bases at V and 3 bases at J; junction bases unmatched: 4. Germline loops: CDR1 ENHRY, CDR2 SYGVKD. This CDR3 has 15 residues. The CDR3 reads CAIRTSGRNTDTQYF. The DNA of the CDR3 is TGTGCCATCAGGACTAGCGGGAGAAATACAGATACGCAGTATTTT.

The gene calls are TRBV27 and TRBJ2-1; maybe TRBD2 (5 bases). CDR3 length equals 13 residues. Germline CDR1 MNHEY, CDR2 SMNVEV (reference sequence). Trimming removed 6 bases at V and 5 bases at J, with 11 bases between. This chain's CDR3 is CASRPLGDNEQFF. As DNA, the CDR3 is TGTGCCAGCAGGCCACTAGGAGACAATGAGCAGTTCTTC.

CDR3 coding DNA: TGTGCCAGCAGCGTAAGAGGGGACAGAACCTACGAGCAGTACTTC. Protein product: CASSVRGDRTYEQYF. The chain has TRBV9 and TRBJ2-7, with 7 bases aligning to TRBD1. CDR1 and CDR2 (germline): SGDLS, YYNGEE. The CDR3 contains 15 residues. V lost 1 base, J lost 2 bases, and 6 bases stayed unmatched.